The text below deals with one TCR beta chain. Antigen unknown. The treatment here: approximately 11-day PBMC culture with coronavirus spike peptide pools or control peptides (ViraFEST assay). Negative selection purified CD4+ T cells after about nine days of culture. These data are taken from a study of vaccination and CD4 T cells after COVID-19. In the study overall: Every participant was given two doses of BNT162b2 or mRNA-1273 vaccine. Cells were stimulated with overlapping spike peptides from SARS-CoV-2, HCoV-NL63, HCoV-OC43 and HCoV-229E. Whole-study findings and limits: Early post-infection timepoints were not included, and relatively few convalescent patients were studied.

Sequenced with the Oncomine TCR Beta short-read assay was DNA taken from cultured CD4+ T cells. Via MiXCR, TCRdb re-called the PCR reads, giving one row per CDR3 protein. The table has some 20,000 distinct CDR3 sequences, around two fifths seen once. The CDR3 consists of 15 residues. Germline CDR1 reads LGHNA; CDR2 reads YSLEER. V shed 3 bases and J 5 bases; nucleotides not matched to a gene: 5. This chain joins TRBV4-3 and TRBJ1-1; 11 bases fit TRBD1. The clonotype was recovered from a human donor who had recovered from COVID-19. The sequencing used CD4+ T cells from blood, cultured in vitro, collected after SARS-CoV-2 vaccination. The CDR3 spells CASSHLGTGGTEAFF. In DNA, the CDR3 is TGCGCCAGCAGCCACCTCGGGACAGGGGGTACTGAAGCTTTCTTT.